This entry lists 7 T cell receptor beta chains sequenced from one sample in a study of blood T cell repertoires in COVID-19. Here immunoSEQ multiplex PCR was the method, and the copy in TCRdb shows in-frame clones only, minus some. The sample includes 50,000 to 80,000 clones, roughly 86% of them seen just once. Input material: peripheral blood. The source of these receptors is a man in his fifties with active COVID-19.

The chain joins TRBV11-3 to TRBJ2-1; 9 positions match TRBD2. V was pared by 1 base and J by 7 bases, with 8 bases of the junction left unmatched. The CDR3 totals 16 residues. CDR1 is SGHNT and CDR2 is YENEEA in the germline V gene. This CDR3 is CASSLVGGRAGNEQFF. The DNA for the CDR3 is TGTGCCAGCAGCTTAGTTGGCGGGAGGGCCGGAAATGAGCAGTTCTTC.

In this sample, this clone turned up once. The rearrangement joins TRBV5-1 to TRBJ2-5; D perhaps matches TRBD1 (6 bases). The CDR3 extends over 16 amino acids. The V gene's germline CDR1 is SGHRS and CDR2 YFSETQ. Trimming took off 0 bases at V and 5 bases at J, with 17 bases between the two ends. CDR3 DNA: TGCGCCAGCAGCTTGGGGGCTGGGCAGGGGATGGAGACCCAGTACTTC. Protein: CASSLGAGQGMETQYF. The full variable domain, with the rest looked up from reference TRBV5-1 and TRBJ2-5, is KAGVTQTPRYLIKTRGQQVTLSCSPISGHRSVSWYQQTPGQGLQFLFEYFSETQRNKGNFPGRFSGRQFSNSRSEMNVSTLELGDSALYLCASSLGAGQGMETQYFGPGTRLLVL.

The chain couples TRBV5-4 to TRBJ1-3; 7 positions match TRBD1. Germline CDR1 is SGHNT and CDR2 is YYREEE (reference sequence). This CDR3 has 13 residues. Trimming cost V 2 bases and J 4 bases; bases outside gene matches: 0. CDR3 in DNA: TGTGCCAGCAGCTTACAGGGGGGAAACACCATATATTTT. Its translation: CASSLQGGNTIYF.

The genes are TRBV4-2 and TRBJ2-6, with a weak D call TRBD2 (6 bases). The CDR3 consists of 18 residues. Between the trimmed V and J ends, which lost 5 bases and 1 base, there was a span of 18 bases. The germline gives CDR1 LGHNA, CDR2 YNFKEQ. CDR3 sequence reads: CASSEGRDAQSGANVLTF. CDR3 sequence (DNA): TGTGCCAGCAGCGAAGGGCGGGACGCCCAATCTGGGGCCAACGTCCTGACTTTC.

The rearrangement uses TRBV4-1 and TRBJ1-6, with D uncertain. The CDR3 runs to 17 residues. Germline V gene sequence: CDR1 MGHRA, CDR2 YSYEKL. Trimming left V 1 base short and J 0 bases short, with 10 bases between. CDR3 loop: CASSQADTSSYNSPLHF. In nucleotides, the CDR3 is TGCGCCAGCAGCCAAGCCGACACGAGCTCCTATAATTCACCCCTCCACTTT.

The rearrangement joins TRBV18 to TRBJ2-5; D possibly corresponds to TRBD2 (5 bases). Germline CDR1 is KGHSH and CDR2 is LQKENI. The CDR3 consists of 13 residues. The V end was cut by 6 bases, the J end by 5 bases, with 13 bases between. The CDR3 DNA follows: TGTGCCAGCTCGGACTCGACGGAGGAGACCCAGTACTTC. Protein: CASSDSTEETQYF. The full variable domain, in which reference TRBV18 and TRBJ2-5 provide the parts outside the CDR3, is NAGVMQNPRHLVRRRGQEARLRCSPMKGHSHVYWYRQLPEEGLKFMVYLQKENIIDESGMPKERFSAEFPKEGPSILRIQQVVRGDSAAYFCASSDSTEETQYFGPGTRLLVL.

The gene calls are TRBV5-4 and TRBJ2-1; 9 nucleotides match TRBD2. CDR1 is SGHNT and CDR2 is YYREEE in the germline V gene (reference sequence). CDR3 length: 12 amino acids. The chain's CDR3 is CGCSGGRNEQFF. CDR3 nucleotide sequence: TGTGGTTGTAGCGGGGGTCGCAATGAGCAGTTCTTC.